The text below deals with one TCR beta chain. The source of the sample is a study of shared clonotypes between healthy human individuals. Trimming stripped 6 bases from V and 2 bases from J, with 16 bases between. This CDR3 contains 15 residues. CDR1 is MNHEY and CDR2 is SMNVEV in the germline V gene (reference sequence). The repertoire was sequenced with immunoSEQ multiplex PCR; TCRdb's copy has only in-frame clones and lacks some. Of some 500,000 clones listed, almost 97% are singletons. The sequence derives from a woman aged 25 to 39 in good health. The genes are TRBV27 and TRBJ2-5; D unclear. Sequencing was carried out using naive CD4+ T cells sorted from blood. Sample subset: CD45RA+ positively selected. The CDR3 reads CASSLTPLVQETQYF. The DNA for the CDR3 is TGTGCCAGCAGCCTAACCCCTCTAGTGCAAGAGACCCAGTACTTC.